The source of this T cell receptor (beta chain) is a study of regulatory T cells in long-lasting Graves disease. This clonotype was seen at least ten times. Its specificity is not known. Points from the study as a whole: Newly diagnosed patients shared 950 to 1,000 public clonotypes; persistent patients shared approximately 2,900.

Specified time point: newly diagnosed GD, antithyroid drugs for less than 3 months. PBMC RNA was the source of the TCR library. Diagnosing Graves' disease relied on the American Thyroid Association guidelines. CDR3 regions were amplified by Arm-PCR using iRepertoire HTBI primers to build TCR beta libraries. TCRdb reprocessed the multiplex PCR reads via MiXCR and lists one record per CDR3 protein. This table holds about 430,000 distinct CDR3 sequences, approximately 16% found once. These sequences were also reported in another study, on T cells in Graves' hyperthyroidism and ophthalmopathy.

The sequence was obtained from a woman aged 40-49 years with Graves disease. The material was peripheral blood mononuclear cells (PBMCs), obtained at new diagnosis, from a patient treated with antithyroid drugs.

The CDR3 nucleotides read TGTGCCAGCAGCCCAACAGCGAGACTAGCGACAGATACGCAGTATTTT. This sequence encodes CASSPTARLATDTQYF. The J gene is TRBJ2-3, the V gene TRBV9, with 8 bases lining up with TRBD2. The V segment lost 4 bases and the J segment 3 bases; nucleotides outside the gene matches: 10. The CDR3 loop spans 16 amino acids. Per the germline V gene, CDR1 is SGDLS and CDR2 is YYNGEE.